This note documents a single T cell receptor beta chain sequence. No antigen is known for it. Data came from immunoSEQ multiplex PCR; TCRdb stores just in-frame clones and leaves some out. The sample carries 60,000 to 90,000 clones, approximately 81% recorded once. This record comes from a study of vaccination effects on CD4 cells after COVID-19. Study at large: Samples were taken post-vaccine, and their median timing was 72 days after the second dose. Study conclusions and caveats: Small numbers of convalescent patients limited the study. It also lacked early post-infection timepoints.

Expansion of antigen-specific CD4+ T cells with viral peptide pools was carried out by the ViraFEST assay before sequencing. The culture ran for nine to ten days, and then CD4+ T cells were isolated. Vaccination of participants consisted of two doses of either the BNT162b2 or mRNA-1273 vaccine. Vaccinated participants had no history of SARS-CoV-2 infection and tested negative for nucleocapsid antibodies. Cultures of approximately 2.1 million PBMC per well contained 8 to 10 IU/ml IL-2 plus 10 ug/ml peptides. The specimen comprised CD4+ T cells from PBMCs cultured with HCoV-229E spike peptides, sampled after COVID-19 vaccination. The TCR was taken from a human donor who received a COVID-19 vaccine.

The CDR3 DNA reads as TGTGCCAGCAGCCTATCGATTACAGGGGTCAATGAGCAGTTCTTC. As protein: CASSLSITGVNEQFF. The J gene is TRBJ2-1, the V gene TRBV5-4; the match to TRBD1 covers 7 bases. Unmatched junction bases numbered 10, after V lost 4 bases and J lost 6 bases. Germline CDR1 is SGHNT and CDR2 is YYREEE (reference sequence). The CDR3 totals 15 residues.